These T cell receptor beta chains were read from a single sample in a study of T cells after yellow fever vaccination. One entry per CDR3 protein results from TCRdb running MiXCR on the 5' RACE reads. This sample has 100,000 to 150,000 distinct CDR3 sequences; 7.4% occur once, and the top ten carry 2% to 3%. The source material was CD4+ T cells sorted from PBMCs, sampled around 10 days after the first yellow fever vaccination. The receptors were sampled from a man aged 18 to 29 who received the YFV17D yellow fever vaccine. CDR3s include the opening cysteine and the closing phenylalanine or tryptophan. A D gene is named only where the DNA matches it firmly. Size is stated as once, few, many or a size class.

d_gene	v_gene	j_gene	abundance	CDR3nt	CDR3aa
TRBD2	TRBV12-3/TRBV12-4	TRBJ2-3	many	TGTGCCAGCAGTTCACCTATAGCGGGGACGCAGTATTTT	CASSSPIAGTQYF
-	TRBV12-3/TRBV12-4	TRBJ2-5	many	TGTGCCAGCAGTCTCAACAAAGAGACCCAGTACTTC	CASSLNKETQYF
-	TRBV7-2	TRBJ2-1	many	TGTGCCAGCAGCTTAGCGCGCCAGTACAATGAGCAGTTCTTC	CASSLARQYNEQFF
TRBD1	TRBV7-9	TRBJ2-2	many	TGTGCCAGCAGCCCAACCGCCGACAGGGGAGCCGGGGAGCTGTTTTTT	CASSPTADRGAGELFF
TRBD1	TRBV29-1	TRBJ1-2	many	TGCAGCGTTGGCGGGACAGGGAGGCATTCTGGTATTGGCTACACCTTC	CSVGGTGRHSGIGYTF
-	TRBV4-3	TRBJ2-6	many	TGCGCCAGCAGCCAAGGCACAGGGTTCTCTGGGGCCAACGTCCTGACTTTC	CASSQGTGFSGANVLTF
-	TRBV5-1	TRBJ2-1	many	TGCGCCAGCAGCTTTGGGGGTTTTAGCTCCTACAATGAGCAGTTCTTC	CASSFGGFSSYNEQFF
-	TRBV30	TRBJ2-3	many	TGTGCCTGGAGTCTAGCAGGCACAGATACGCAGTATTTT	CAWSLAGTDTQYF
-	TRBV30	TRBJ1-1	few	TGTGCCTGGAGGGGTATACGTTCAGGAGAAAACACTGAAGCTTTCTTT	CAWRGIRSGENTEAFF
TRBD1	TRBV3-1	TRBJ2-7	many	TGTGCCAGCAGCCAAGATCATGACAGGGGTTTGGGCGAGCAGTACTTC	CASSQDHDRGLGEQYF
-	TRBV4-2	TRBJ1-6	few	TGTGCCAGCAGCCAAGATCAGTTAATGAATTCACCCCTCCACTTT	CASSQDQLMNSPLHF
-	TRBV25-1	TRBJ1-6	few	TGTGCCAGCAGTGATCGAGGAGCCTATAATTCACCCCTCCACTTT	CASSDRGAYNSPLHF